What follows describes a single T cell receptor beta chain. Antigen: not known. This CDR3 contains 14 residues. V was cut by 3 bases and J by 4 bases, with 12 bases left in between. Germline CDR1 reads MNHEY; CDR2 reads SMNVEV (reference sequence). The data stem from a study of T cells in Graves' hyperthyroidism and ophthalmopathy. Study-level background: Peripheral blood collection took place at initial diagnosis, before any treatment.

General observations from the study: Separating ophthalmopathy from stable hyperthyroidism was achieved by a 13 V-J model. Researchers found most expanded thyroid clonotypes above 0.001 in blood as well.

There were TCR beta CDR3 regions amplified from RNA transcripts. First-round RT-PCR targeting the TCR CDR3 was performed with the HTBI primer set. From the multiplex PCR reads, TCRdb called clonotypes with MiXCR, one entry per CDR3 protein. The sample contains 300,000 or so distinct CDR3 sequences, over 15% of which appear only once. This receptor was obtained from a woman aged 55-75 years with Graves' ophthalmopathy. This sequence joins TRBV27 and TRBJ1-1; D gene unclear. The source material was blood. The CDR3 sequence: CASSFSWGGTEAFF. Written as DNA, the CDR3 is TGTGCCAGCAGTTTCAGTTGGGGTGGCACTGAAGCTTTCTTT.